The 21 T cell receptor beta chains below come from one sample, sequenced in a study of naive and memory T cell subsets. Two oligonucleotides, mixed equimolar, formed the beta constant-region primer covering TRBC1 and TRBC2. Ligated cDNA was amplified by four rounds of PCR with nested alpha and beta constant-region primers and SP2. MiXCR was run by TCRdb on the UMI-ligation and nested PCR reads, yielding one entry per CDR3 protein. The sample shows over 25,000 distinct CDR3 sequences, approximately 17% of them seen only once. The material sequenced was effector memory CD4+ T cells from blood. The subset was: effector memory, CD45RA- CD27-. These receptors were obtained from a human donor in good health.

This clonotype was observed at least ten times. V is TRBV20-1 and J is TRBJ2-5; TRBD2 matches at 9 bases. The CDR3 spans 16 residues. The V segment lost 1 base and the J segment 6 bases; nucleotides outside the gene matches: 12. The germline V gene encodes CDR1 DFQATT and CDR2 SNEGSKA (reference sequence). In DNA, the CDR3 is TGCAGTGCTAGAGTTTCTAGCGGGGAAACTGGGAAGACCCAGTACTTC. Translation gives CSARVSSGETGKTQYF.

There are a few counts of this clonotype. The V and J genes are TRBV4-3 and TRBJ1-1; D is unresolved. The germline V gene encodes CDR1 LGHNA and CDR2 YSLEER. Trimming left V 0 bases short and J 4 bases short, with 6 bases between. This CDR3 comprises 13 residues. CDR3 DNA sequence: TGCGCCAGCAGCCAAGATGCGGGCACTGAAGCTTTCTTT. Encoded protein: CASSQDAGTEAFF.

By sample fraction, this clonotype is medium-sized. This chain links TRBV18 with TRBJ1-6, with 9 bases matching TRBD1. With 2 bases clipped from V and 7 bases from J, the junction kept 3 bases outside the gene matches. This CDR3 has 15 residues. In germline, CDR1 is KGHSH, CDR2 LQKENI. The CDR3 nucleotides read TGTGCCAGCTCACCAAAGACAGGGGGGAATTCACCCCTCCACTTT. The encoded protein is CASSPKTGGNSPLHF.

This clonotype was counted between two and nine times. V and J are TRBV29-1 and TRBJ2-1; 12 bases match TRBD2. This CDR3 contains 15 residues. CDR1 SQVTM and CDR2 ANQGSEA come from the germline V gene. With V trimmed by 7 bases and J by 5 bases, 9 bases remained unmatched. CDR3 in amino acids: CSATRLAGVDNEQFF. CDR3 DNA: TGCAGCGCAACCAGACTAGCGGGAGTAGACAATGAGCAGTTCTTC.

The chain recombines TRBV4-1 with TRBJ1-1; TRBD1 might be the D (5 bases). Germline V lookup: CDR1 MGHRA, CDR2 YSYEKL. The CDR3 covers 14 residues. Trimming took 5 bases from V and 3 from J, leaving 13 bases between them. This chain's CDR3 is CASSGAGLDTEAFF. CDR3 nucleotides: TGCGCCAGCAGCGGAGCAGGGTTGGACACTGAAGCTTTCTTT.

By sample fraction, this clonotype is medium-sized. The rearrangement joins TRBV5-1 to TRBJ2-3; the D is unclear. Germline V gene sequence: CDR1 SGHRS, CDR2 YFSETQ. CDR3 size: 14 residues. The V gene lost 5 bases and the J gene lost 2 bases, with 12 bases spanning the gap. The CDR3 DNA is TGCGCCAGCAGTGGCGGTGATACCACAGATACGCAGTATTTT. Encoded protein: CASSGGDTTDTQYF.

This chain uses TRBV12-3 or TRBV12-4 with TRBJ1-3; D is uncertain. Trimming cost V 6 bases and J 4 bases, with 10 bases left between them. This CDR3 is built from 13 residues. This chain's CDR3 is CASRHTPGNTIYF. In DNA form, the CDR3 reads TGTGCCAGCAGGCATACCCCCGGAAACACCATATATTTT.

This clonotype was counted a few times. The chain couples TRBV5-6 to TRBJ1-2; possible D gene TRBD1, 5 bases. There are 14 residues in the CDR3. CDR1 SGHDT and CDR2 YYEEEE come from the germline V gene. Trimming stripped 0 bases from V and 4 bases from J, with 10 bases between. The CDR3 sequence: CASSLGGAGYGYTF. Here the CDR3 DNA reads TGTGCCAGCAGCTTGGGAGGGGCGGGCTATGGCTACACCTTC.

The chain joins TRBV3-1 to TRBJ2-7; 10 positions agree with TRBD2. The CDR3 runs 14 residues. CDR1 and CDR2 from the germline V gene are LGHDT and YNNKEL (reference sequence). Germline trimming cut 4 bases from V and 4 bases from J; bases unmatched to any gene: 4. The CDR3 here is CASSLAGGIYEQYF. The CDR3 nucleotides read TGTGCCAGCAGCCTAGCGGGAGGTATATACGAGCAGTACTTC.

This clonotype was detected a few times. The V gene is TRBV28, the J gene TRBJ2-5; the D gene is possibly TRBD2 (6 bases). V gave up 2 bases and J gave up 5 bases, with 21 bases separating them. Germline CDR1 MDHEN, CDR2 SYDVKM. This CDR3 contains 17 residues. The CDR3 loop is CASSLLVLGLKGETQYF. CDR3 nucleotide sequence: TGTGCCAGCAGTTTACTCGTTTTAGGACTAAAGGGGGAGACCCAGTACTTC.

This clonotype was detected only a few times. The chain is built from TRBV6-5 and TRBJ1-1; 7 bases line up with TRBD1. This CDR3 is 14 amino acids long. V shed 6 bases, J shed 5 bases, and the junction held 9 bases outside the gene matches. CDR1 and CDR2 from the germline V gene are MNHEY and SVGAGI. CDR3 protein: CASRRTGVRTEAFF. CDR3 nucleotide sequence: TGTGCCAGCAGGCGCACAGGGGTGCGGACTGAAGCTTTCTTT.

The rearrangement joins TRBV20-1 to TRBJ1-6; 11 bases are shared with TRBD1. Germline V lookup: CDR1 DFQATT, CDR2 SNEGSKA (reference sequence). This CDR3 has 16 amino acids. V was clipped by 1 base and J by 6 bases; unmatched bases: 5. The CDR3 region has the DNA TGCAGTGCTAGAGGCAGGACAGGGGGCTCTAATTCACCCCTCCACTTT. It encodes CSARGRTGGSNSPLHF.

This clonotype has ten or more counts. V usage is TRBV6-5 and J usage is TRBJ1-1; the D is unclear. The CDR3 sequence is 12 residues long. The V gene's germline CDR1 is MNHEY and CDR2 SVGAGI. V was pared by 8 bases and J by 11 bases, with 18 bases between. CDR3 nucleotides: TGTGCCAGCGCTCGGTCCTCGGGTGGGGCTTTCTTT. Translation: CASARSSGGAFF.

This clonotype was recorded a few times. The chain links TRBV28 to TRBJ1-5; D call uncertain. V was shortened by 6 bases and J by 9 bases, with 12 bases between the two germline ends. The V gene's germline CDR1 is MDHEN and CDR2 SYDVKM. CDR3 length: 12 residues. DNA for the CDR3: TGTGCCAGCAGGGCAGCCCCCAGGCCCCAGCATTTT. It encodes CASRAAPRPQHF.

The rearrangement links TRBV7-8 to TRBJ2-1; D not certain. The germline V and J ends were trimmed by 7 bases and 0 bases, with 13 bases remaining between them. The CDR3 is made up of 15 amino acids. CDR1 is SGHVS, CDR2 FQNEAQ, per germline. DNA for the CDR3: TGTGCCAGCACCCCGAGTTGGAGCTCCTACAATGAGCAGTTCTTC. It encodes CASTPSWSSYNEQFF.

This clonotype was picked up many times. The chain couples TRBV7-2 to TRBJ2-3; 16 nucleotides align to TRBD2. Germline V lookup: CDR1 SGHTA, CDR2 FQGNSA. The CDR3 has 20 residues. Trimming at V came to 4 bases and at J to 5 bases, leaving 15 bases not matched to a gene. The CDR3 region has the DNA TGTGCCAGCAGCTCCCCACCCGGGACTAGCGGGAGGGCCAGGGGAGATACGCAGTATTTT. It yields the protein CASSSPPGTSGRARGDTQYF.

This chain uses TRBV29-1 with TRBJ1-4; a weak D match, TRBD1 (5 bases). The CDR3 length is 14 residues. CDR1 SQVTM and CDR2 ANQGSEA come from the germline V gene. V lost 2 bases and J 8 bases, leaving 15 bases between the germline ends. For the CDR3, the DNA is TGCAGCGTTGAACCCCAGGGAGGGGTAGAAAAACTGTTTTTT. As protein: CSVEPQGGVEKLFF.

This clonotype was seen many times. The gene calls are TRBV11-2 and TRBJ2-4; D perhaps matches TRBD2 (6 bases). This CDR3 region has 15 residues. CDR1 is SGHAT, CDR2 FQNNGV, per germline. Trimming stripped 1 base from V and 7 bases from J, with 14 bases between. In nucleotides, the CDR3 is TGTGCCAGCAGCTTAGGGGCGGGAACGGGGAACATTCAGTACTTC. Its translation: CASSLGAGTGNIQYF. Looking up the rest from reference TRBV11-2 and TRBJ2-4 gives the full variable domain: EAGVAQSPRYKIIEKRQSVAFWCNPISGHATLYWYQQILGQGPKLLIQFQNNGVVDDSQLPKDRFSAERLKGVDSTLKIQPAKLEDSAVYLCASSLGAGTGNIQYFGAGTRLSVL.

The V and J genes are TRBV7-9 and TRBJ1-6, with D hard to call. Trimming removed 3 bases at V and 7 bases at J, with 7 bases between. CDR3 size: 13 residues. The germline V gene encodes CDR1 SEHNR and CDR2 FQNEAQ (reference sequence). The CDR3 DNA follows: TGTGCCAGCAGCTTGACTATGAATTCACCCCTCCACTTT. Its translation is CASSLTMNSPLHF.

The chain combines TRBV6-6 with TRBJ2-3, with 10 bases identical to TRBD2. The CDR3 consists of 16 residues. Trimming took 4 bases from V and 1 from J; bases not matched to a gene: 5. The germline gives CDR1 MNHNY, CDR2 SVGAGI (reference sequence). The CDR3 bases are TGTGCCAGCAGTTCAATAGCGGGAGGCGGCACAGATACGCAGTATTTT. This sequence encodes CASSSIAGGGTDTQYF.

This clonotype has just a few counts. The rearrangement joins TRBV6-6 to TRBJ1-1; D is possibly TRBD1 (6 bases). CDR1 and CDR2 from the germline V gene are MNHNY and SVGAGI (reference sequence). V gave up 4 bases and J gave up 1 base, with 13 bases separating them. There are 15 residues in the CDR3. The CDR3 loop reads CASSFPSDRNTEAFF. The DNA of the CDR3 is TGTGCCAGCAGTTTCCCCTCGGACAGGAACACTGAAGCTTTCTTT.